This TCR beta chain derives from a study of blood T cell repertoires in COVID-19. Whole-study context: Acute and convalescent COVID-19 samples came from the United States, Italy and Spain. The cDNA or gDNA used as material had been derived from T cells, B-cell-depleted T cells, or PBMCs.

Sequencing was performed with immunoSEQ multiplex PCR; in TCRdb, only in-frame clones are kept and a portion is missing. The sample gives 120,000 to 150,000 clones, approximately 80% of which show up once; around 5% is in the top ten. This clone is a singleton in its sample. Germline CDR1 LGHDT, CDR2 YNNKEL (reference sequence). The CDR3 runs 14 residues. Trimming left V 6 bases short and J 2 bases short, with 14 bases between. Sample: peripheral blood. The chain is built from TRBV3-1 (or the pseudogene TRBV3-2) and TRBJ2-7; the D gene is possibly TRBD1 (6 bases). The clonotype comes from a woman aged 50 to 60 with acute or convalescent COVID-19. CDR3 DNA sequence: TGTGCCAGCAGTCACCAGGGGATAGCCTACGAGCAGTACTTC. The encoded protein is CASSHQGIAYEQYF.